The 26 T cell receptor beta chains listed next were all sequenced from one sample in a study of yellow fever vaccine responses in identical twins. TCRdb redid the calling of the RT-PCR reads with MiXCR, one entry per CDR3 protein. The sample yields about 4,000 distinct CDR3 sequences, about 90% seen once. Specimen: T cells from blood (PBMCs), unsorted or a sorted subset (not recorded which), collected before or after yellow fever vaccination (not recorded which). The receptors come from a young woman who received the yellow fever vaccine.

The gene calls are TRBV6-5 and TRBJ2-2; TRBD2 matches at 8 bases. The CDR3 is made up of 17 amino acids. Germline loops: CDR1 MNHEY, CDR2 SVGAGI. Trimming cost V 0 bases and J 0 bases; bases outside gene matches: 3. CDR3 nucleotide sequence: TGTGCCAGCAGTTACTCCACGGGAGGGTCGAACACCGGGGAGCTGTTTTTT. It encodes CASSYSTGGSNTGELFF.

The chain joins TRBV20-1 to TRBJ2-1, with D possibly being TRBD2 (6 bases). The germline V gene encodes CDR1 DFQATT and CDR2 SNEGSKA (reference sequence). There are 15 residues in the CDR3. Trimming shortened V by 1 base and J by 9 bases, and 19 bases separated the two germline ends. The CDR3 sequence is CSARGPGLSLSEQFF. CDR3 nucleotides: TGCAGTGCTAGAGGACCGGGACTCTCACTCAGTGAGCAGTTCTTC.

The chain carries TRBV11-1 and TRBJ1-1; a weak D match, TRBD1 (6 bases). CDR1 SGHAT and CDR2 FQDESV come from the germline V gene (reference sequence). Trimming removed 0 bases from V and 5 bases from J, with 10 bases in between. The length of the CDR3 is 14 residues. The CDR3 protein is CASSLAGGRTEAFF. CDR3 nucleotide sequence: TGTGCCAGCAGCTTAGCGGGGGGCAGGACTGAAGCTTTCTTT.

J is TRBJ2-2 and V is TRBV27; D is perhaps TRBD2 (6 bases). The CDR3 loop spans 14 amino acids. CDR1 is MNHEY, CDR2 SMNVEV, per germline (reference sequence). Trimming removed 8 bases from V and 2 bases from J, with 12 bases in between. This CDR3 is CASYWRGNTGELFF. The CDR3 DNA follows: TGTGCCAGCTACTGGCGGGGAAACACCGGGGAGCTGTTTTTT.

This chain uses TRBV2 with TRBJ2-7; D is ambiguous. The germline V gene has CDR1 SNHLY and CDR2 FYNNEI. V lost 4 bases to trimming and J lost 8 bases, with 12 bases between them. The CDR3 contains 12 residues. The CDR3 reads CASSVTRSQQYF. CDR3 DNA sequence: TGTGCCAGCAGTGTTACCCGCAGCCAGCAGTACTTC.

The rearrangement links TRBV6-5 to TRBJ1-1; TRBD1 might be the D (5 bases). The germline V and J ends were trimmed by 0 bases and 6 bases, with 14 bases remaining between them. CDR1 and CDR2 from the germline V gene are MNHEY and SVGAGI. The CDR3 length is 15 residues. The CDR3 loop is CASSYSFTGGAEAFF. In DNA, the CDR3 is TGTGCCAGCAGTTACTCGTTCACAGGTGGGGCTGAAGCTTTCTTT.

The CDR3 loop is CASSLAQGLPRYF. As DNA, the CDR3 is TGCGCCAGCAGCTTGGCCCAGGGACTCCCCCGGTACTTC. The rearrangement joins TRBV5-1 to TRBJ2-7; weak D call: TRBD2 (6 bases). Germline V gene lookup returns CDR1 SGHRS and CDR2 YFSETQ. The ends were cut back, 0 bases at V and 12 bases at J, with 16 bases in the middle. CDR3 size: 13 residues.

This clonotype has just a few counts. CDR3 residues: CAIRVGGPSGYTF. In nucleotides, the CDR3 is TGTGCCATCAGAGTAGGGGGCCCTAGTGGCTACACCTTC. V usage is TRBV10-3 and J usage is TRBJ1-2; 7 nucleotides align to TRBD1. Germline V gene sequence: CDR1 ENHRY, CDR2 SYGVKD. Trimming took 6 bases from V and 7 from J; bases not matched to a gene: 8. This CDR3 contains 13 residues.

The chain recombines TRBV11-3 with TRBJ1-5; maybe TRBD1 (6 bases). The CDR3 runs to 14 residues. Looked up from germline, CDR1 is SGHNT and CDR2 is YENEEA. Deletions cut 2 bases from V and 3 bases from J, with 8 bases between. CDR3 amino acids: CASSLSGVNQPQHF. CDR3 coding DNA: TGTGCCAGCAGCTTATCAGGGGTCAATCAGCCCCAGCATTTT.

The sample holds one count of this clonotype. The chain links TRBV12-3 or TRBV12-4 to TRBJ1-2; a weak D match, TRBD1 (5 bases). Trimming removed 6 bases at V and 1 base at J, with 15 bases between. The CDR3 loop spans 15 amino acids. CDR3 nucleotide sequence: TGTGCCAGCAGGGAGGGACTCACGATTAACTATGGCTACACCTTC. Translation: CASREGLTINYGYTF.

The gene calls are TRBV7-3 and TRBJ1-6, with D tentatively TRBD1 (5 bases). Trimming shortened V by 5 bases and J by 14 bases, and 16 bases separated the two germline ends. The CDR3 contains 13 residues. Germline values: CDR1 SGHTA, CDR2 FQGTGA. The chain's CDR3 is CASSERQGGSLHF. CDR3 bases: TGTGCCAGCAGCGAGCGTCAGGGAGGTTCCCTCCACTTT. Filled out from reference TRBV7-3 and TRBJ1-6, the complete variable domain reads GAGVSQTPSNKVTEKGKYVELRCDPISGHTALYWYRQSLGQGPEFLIYFQGTGAADDSGLPNDRFFAVRPEGSVSTLKIQRTERGDSAVYLCASSERQGGSLHFGNGTRLTVT.

The CDR3 region is CASSLDRGGEKLFF. In DNA, the CDR3 is TGCGCCAGCAGCCTGGACAGGGGCGGGGAAAAACTGTTTTTT. The chain is built from TRBV5-1 and TRBJ1-4; TRBD1 matches at 9 bases. The V gene's germline CDR1 is SGHRS and CDR2 YFSETQ. This CDR3 is 14 amino acids long. J lost 8 bases, V lost 4 bases, and 6 bases had no gene match. Full variable domain (missing parts from reference TRBV5-1 and TRBJ1-4): KAGVTQTPRYLIKTRGQQVTLSCSPISGHRSVSWYQQTPGQGLQFLFEYFSETQRNKGNFPGRFSGRQFSNSRSEMNVSTLELGDSALYLCASSLDRGGEKLFFGSGTQLSVL.

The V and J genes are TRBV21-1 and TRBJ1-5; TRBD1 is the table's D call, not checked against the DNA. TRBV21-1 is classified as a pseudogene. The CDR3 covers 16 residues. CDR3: CASSKGRAAINQPQHF. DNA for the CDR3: TGTGCCAGCAGCAAAGGACGGGCGGCGATCAATCAGCCCCAGCATTTT.

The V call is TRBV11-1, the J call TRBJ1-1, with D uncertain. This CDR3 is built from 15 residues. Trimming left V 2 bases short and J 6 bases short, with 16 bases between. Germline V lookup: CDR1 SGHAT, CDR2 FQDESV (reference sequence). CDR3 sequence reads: CASSLFPPEAPEAFF. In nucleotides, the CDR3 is TGTGCCAGCAGCTTATTCCCGCCCGAGGCACCTGAAGCTTTCTTT.

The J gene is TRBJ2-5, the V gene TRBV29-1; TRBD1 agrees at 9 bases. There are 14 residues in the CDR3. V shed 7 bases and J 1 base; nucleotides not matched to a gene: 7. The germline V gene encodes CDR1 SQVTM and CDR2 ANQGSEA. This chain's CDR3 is CSARVGQGQETQYF. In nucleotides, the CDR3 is TGCAGCGCCCGTGTGGGACAGGGCCAAGAGACCCAGTACTTC.

The CDR3 DNA follows: TGTGCCAGCAGCGTAGATGGGTATAGCAATCAGCCCCAGCATTTT. Translated: CASSVDGYSNQPQHF. The J gene is TRBJ1-5, the V gene TRBV9; D remains unclear. V was pared by 0 bases and J by 0 bases, with 7 bases between. This CDR3 region has 15 residues. Germline-derived CDR1 and CDR2 are SGDLS and YYNGEE.

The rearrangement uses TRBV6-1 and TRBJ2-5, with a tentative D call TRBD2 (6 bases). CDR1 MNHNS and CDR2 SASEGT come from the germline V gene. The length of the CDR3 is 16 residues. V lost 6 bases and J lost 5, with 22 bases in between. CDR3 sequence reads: CASSTPRDFQGETQYF. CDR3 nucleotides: TGTGCCAGCAGCACACCAAGGGACTTTCAGGGTGAGACCCAGTACTTC.

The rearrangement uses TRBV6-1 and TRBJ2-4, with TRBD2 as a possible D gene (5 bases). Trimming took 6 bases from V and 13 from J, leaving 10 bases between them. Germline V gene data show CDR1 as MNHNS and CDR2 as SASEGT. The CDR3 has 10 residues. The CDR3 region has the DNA TGTGCCAGCAGCCGGGGTCAGCAGTACTTC. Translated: CASSRGQQYF.

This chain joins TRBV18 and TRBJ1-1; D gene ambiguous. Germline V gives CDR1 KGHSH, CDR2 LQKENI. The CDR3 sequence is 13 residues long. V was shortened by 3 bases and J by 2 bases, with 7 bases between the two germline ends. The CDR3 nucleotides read TGTGCCAGCTCACCGCCGGGTAACACTGAAGCTTTCTTT. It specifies CASSPPGNTEAFF.

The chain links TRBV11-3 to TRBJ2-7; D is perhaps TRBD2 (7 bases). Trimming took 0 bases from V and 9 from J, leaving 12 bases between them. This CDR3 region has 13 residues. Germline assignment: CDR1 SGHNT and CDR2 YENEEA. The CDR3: CASSLDGGGLQYF. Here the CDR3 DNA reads TGTGCCAGCAGCTTAGATGGGGGGGGGCTGCAGTACTTC.

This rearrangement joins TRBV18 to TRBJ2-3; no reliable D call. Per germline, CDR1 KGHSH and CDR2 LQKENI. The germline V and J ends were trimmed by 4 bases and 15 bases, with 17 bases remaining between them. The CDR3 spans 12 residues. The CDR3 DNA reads TGTGCCAGCTCACTGACCGACACGCTCCTCTATTTT. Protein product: CASSLTDTLLYF. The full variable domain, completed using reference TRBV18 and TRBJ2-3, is NAGVMQNPRHLVRRRGQEARLRCSPMKGHSHVYWYRQLPEEGLKFMVYLQKENIIDESGMPKERFSAEFPKEGPSILRIQQVVRGDSAAYFCASSLTDTLLYFGPGTRLTVL.

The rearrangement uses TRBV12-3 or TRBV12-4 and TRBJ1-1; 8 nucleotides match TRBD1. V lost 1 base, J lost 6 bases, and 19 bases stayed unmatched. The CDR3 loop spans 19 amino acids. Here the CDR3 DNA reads TGTGCCAGCAGTTTAGTCACCAGGGGGCTAGGCACCCGATACGCTGAAGCTTTCTTT. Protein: CASSLVTRGLGTRYAEAFF.

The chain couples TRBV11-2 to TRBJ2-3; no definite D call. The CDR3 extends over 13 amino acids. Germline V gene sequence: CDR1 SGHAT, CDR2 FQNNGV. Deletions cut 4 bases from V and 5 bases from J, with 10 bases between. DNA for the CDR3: TGTGCCAGCAGCTCGCCCTTGGAAGATACGCAGTATTTT. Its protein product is CASSSPLEDTQYF.

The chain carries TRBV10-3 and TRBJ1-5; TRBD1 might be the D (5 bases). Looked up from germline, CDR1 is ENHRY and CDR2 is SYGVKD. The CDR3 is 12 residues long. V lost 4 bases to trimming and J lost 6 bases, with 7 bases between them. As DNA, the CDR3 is TGTGCCATCAGTGGTGGGGGTCAGCCCCAGCATTTT. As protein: CAISGGGQPQHF.

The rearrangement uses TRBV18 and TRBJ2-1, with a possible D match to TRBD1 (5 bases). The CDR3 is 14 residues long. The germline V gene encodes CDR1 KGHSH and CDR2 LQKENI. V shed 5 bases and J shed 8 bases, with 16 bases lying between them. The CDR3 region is CASSFLREPDEQFF. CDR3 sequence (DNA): TGTGCCAGCTCATTTCTCAGGGAACCTGATGAGCAGTTCTTC.

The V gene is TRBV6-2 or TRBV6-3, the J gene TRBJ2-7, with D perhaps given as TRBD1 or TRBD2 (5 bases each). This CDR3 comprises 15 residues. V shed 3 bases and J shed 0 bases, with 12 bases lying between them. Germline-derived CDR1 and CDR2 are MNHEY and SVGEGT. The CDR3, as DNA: TGTGCCAGCAGTTATTCTACCGGGGCCTCCTACGAGCAGTACTTC. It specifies CASSYSTGASYEQYF.